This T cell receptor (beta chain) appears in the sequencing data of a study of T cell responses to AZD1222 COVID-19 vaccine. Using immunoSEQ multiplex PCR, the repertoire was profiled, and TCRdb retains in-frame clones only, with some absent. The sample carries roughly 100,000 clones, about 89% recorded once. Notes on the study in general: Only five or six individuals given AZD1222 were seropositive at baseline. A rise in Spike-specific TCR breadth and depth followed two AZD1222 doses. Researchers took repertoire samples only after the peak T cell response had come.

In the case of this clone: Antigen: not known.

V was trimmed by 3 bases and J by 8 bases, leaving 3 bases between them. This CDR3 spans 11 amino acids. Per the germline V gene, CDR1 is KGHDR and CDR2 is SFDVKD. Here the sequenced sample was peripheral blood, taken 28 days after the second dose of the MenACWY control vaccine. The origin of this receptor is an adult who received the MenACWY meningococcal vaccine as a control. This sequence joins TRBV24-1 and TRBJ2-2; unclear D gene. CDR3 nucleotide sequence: TGTGCCACCAGTGATGAGGGGGAGCTGTTTTTT. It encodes CATSDEGELFF.